The source of this TCR beta chain is a study of tumor-infiltrating lymphocytes in primary liver carcinoma (dated by TCRdb to the late 2010s). About the study as a whole: Between late 2015 and early 2016, roughly five patients in China with histopathologically diagnosed primary liver carcinoma had surgical resection. Of the five patients (three men and two women, aged 30 to 69 years), four had hepatocellular carcinoma and one had combined HCC and intrahepatic cholangiocarcinoma. The tumors of the five patients were staged as T1-T3 N0M0, with maximum diameters ranging from roughly 4 to 10 cm. Each sample produced roughly 3.5 to 7.13 million productive TCRbeta reads, and read depth showed no significant difference between tissue types. The study combined TCRbeta repertoire sequencing, expression microarrays and whole-exome sequencing across five regions of each liver tumor, with adjacent normal tissue and blood. A total of 35 specimens from 5 patients went through TCRbeta repertoire sequencing, namely 25 tumor regions, 5 adjacent noncancerous liver tissues and 5 peripheral blood samples. Repertoires from technical replicates were highly reproducible, with mean shared-clone rates roughly 0.89 and correlation coefficients above 0.95.

A constant-region primer and ProtoScript II reverse transcriptase were used to reverse-transcribe TCRbeta-specific cDNA from around 480 ng total RNA. Three nested multiplex PCR rounds, following a slightly modified ARM-PCR procedure, were used to build the TCRbeta libraries. Each of the first two PCR rounds ran for around 10 cycles using multiplex TRBV1-TRBV30 forward primers together with a Cbeta reverse primer. Sample barcodes and Illumina adapters were added in a final 25-cycle PCR with Deep VentR polymerase. Before sequencing, amplicons between 200 and 500 bp were purified from gel using a QIAquick gel extraction kit. An Illumina HiSeq 2500 was used to sequence the TCRbeta amplicons with 250-bp paired-end reads. The study's processing was this. To recover full CDR3 sequences, reads were quality-trimmed using Trimmomatic v0.33 and paired reads were then merged using FLASH v1.2.11. V, D and J germline segments were assigned to the rearranged TCRbeta sequences by MiGEC v1.2.1b. VDJtools v1.0.0 computed clonotype statistics and Shannon-Wiener diversity indices. Except for diversity analysis, only the 250 most abundant clonotypes of each sample were used in subsequent analyses to reduce sampling bias. TCRdb reprocessing: public reads trimmed at Q25 with fastp, clones called with MiXCR, in-frame beta chains kept. Rows merge per CDR3 protein into single entries with the most common DNA and genes. The authors' filters were not applied to this entry. The table for this sample lists 310,000 or so distinct CDR3 sequences; around three fifths of them were counted only once. The ten top clones hold 15% to 20% of the sample.

Summary of the overall study and its limitations: Because only the TCR beta chain was sequenced and unpaired alpha chains were not captured, true repertoire diversity is likely underestimated. The top 250 clones accounted for a significantly greater share of the repertoire in tumors than in blood (p = 0.039). Pairs of tumor regions showed greater repertoire overlap (mean about 36%) than tumor-adjacent pairs (17%) or tumor-blood pairs (about 14%), which is consistent with antigen-driven expansion. Only five patients were included in the study, and the authors note that the findings should be validated in a larger study. Comparison of CD4+ and CD8+ T cell repertoires was precluded by the use of bulk unsorted samples.

V loses 2 bases at its end and J loses 6 bases; junction bases beyond the gene matches: 5. From the cysteine through the phenylalanine, the CDR3 covers 16 amino acids. Only the CDR3 part of the read is kept: 48 bases, read in frame from the first base. CDR1 MNHNY and CDR2 SVGAGI are derived from the germline V gene (reference sequence). Blood RNA was extracted from unsorted whole blood using TRIzol reagent, and germline DNA was obtained with the DNeasy Blood & Tissue kit. At the time of sampling, the patients were treatment-naive and had chronic HBV infection. Around 4 milliliters of peripheral blood were collected into K2EDTA tubes before surgery. In regard to this clonotype: Its antigen is still unknown. It may be a read error: a sequence one base away is much more abundant.

The receptor was derived from a woman in her twenties or thirties with primary liver carcinoma and hepatitis B virus infection. This chain joins TRBV6-6 to TRBJ2-1; 12 bases in the junction line up with TRBD2. Sequenced: peripheral blood. The nucleotide sequence reads as follows: TGTGCCAGCAGTTACGAGACTAGCGGGAGTATCAATGAGCAGTTCTTC. This sequence encodes CASSYETSGSINEQFF.